Below are 17 T cell receptor beta chains sequenced from a single sample in a study of blood T cells in healthy people across ages. Primed by a sample-barcoded 5' primer and a J-beta primer mix, a second PCR proceeded for roughly 6 to 12 cycles. TCRdb processed the 5' RACE reads anew with MiXCR; each CDR3 protein has one entry. The sample has some 550,000 distinct CDR3 sequences; around 50% are singletons. What was sequenced was blood. The receptors originated from an elderly man in good health.

V and J are TRBV29-1 and TRBJ2-1; 12 bases match TRBD1. The trim removed 1 base at V and 3 bases at J, leaving 4 bases unmatched. CDR1 is SQVTM and CDR2 is ANQGSEA in the germline V gene. CDR3 size: 16 residues. The CDR3 protein is CSVEVGTGGFYNEQFF. CDR3 bases: TGCAGCGTTGAAGTTGGGACAGGGGGCTTCTACAATGAGCAGTTCTTC.

The rearrangement uses TRBV7-6 and TRBJ2-1, with 15 positions matching TRBD2. The CDR3 is made up of 16 amino acids. J gave up 6 bases and V 4 bases, and 4 bases lay outside the gene matches. The germline gives CDR1 SGHVS, CDR2 FNYEAQ. The CDR3 DNA sequence: TGTGCCAGCAGCTGGACTAGCGGGAGGGCCGGCAATGAGCAGTTCTTC. Protein sequence: CASSWTSGRAGNEQFF. Together with reference TRBV7-6 and TRBJ2-1, the CDR3 gives the full variable domain: GAGVSQSPRYKVTKRGQDVALRCDPISGHVSLYWYRQALGQGPEFLTYFNYEAQQDKSGLPNDRFSAERPEGSISTLTIQRTEQRDSAMYRCASSWTSGRAGNEQFFGPGTRLTVL.

In this sample, this clonotype turned up a few times. The chain has TRBV29-1 and TRBJ2-5; D uncertain. CDR1 is SQVTM, CDR2 ANQGSEA, per germline. The V gene lost 6 bases and the J gene lost 3 bases, with 11 bases spanning the gap. The CDR3 runs to 12 residues. The CDR3: CSVPTAEETQYF. The CDR3 DNA reads TGCAGCGTGCCGACGGCAGAAGAGACCCAGTACTTC.

This sequence joins TRBV6-2 or TRBV6-3 and TRBJ2-6, with no clear D. Germline loops: CDR1 MNHEY, CDR2 SVGEGT. V was cut by 5 bases and J by 1 base, with 6 bases left in between. There are 14 residues in the CDR3. CDR3 protein: CASSIYSGANVLTF. The CDR3 nucleotides read TGTGCCAGCAGTATTTATTCTGGGGCCAACGTCCTGACTTTC.

On this clonotype: The junction departs from the called germline gene at one end, perhaps through a read error. J is TRBJ2-3 and V is TRBV20-1; 8 bases agree with TRBD2. The CDR3 is 13 residues long. Germline V gives CDR1 DFQATT, CDR2 SNEGSKA (reference sequence). The DNA for the CDR3 is TGCAGTGCTAGGGCGGGAGGTGGAGATATGCAGTATTTT. The encoded protein is CSARAGGGDMQYF.

This clonotype was recorded at least ten times. CDR3 nucleotide sequence: TGTGCCAGCAGCAACGGACAGGGTGGTACCTACGAGCAGTACTTC. It encodes CASSNGQGGTYEQYF. The J gene is TRBJ2-7, the V gene TRBV6-6, with 8 bases fitting TRBD1. The CDR3 runs 15 residues. V trimming: 6 bases; J trimming: 2 bases; junction bases outside the gene matches: 9. The V gene's germline CDR1 is MNHNY and CDR2 SVGAGI (reference sequence).

This chain uses TRBV7-2 with TRBJ2-3, with 10 bases identical to TRBD2. The ends lost 0 bases at V and 1 base at J; junction bases unmatched: 7. Germline V gene lookup returns CDR1 SGHTA and CDR2 FQGNSA. The CDR3 is 18 residues long. CDR3 sequence (DNA): TGTGCCAGCAGCTTAGCCCCAGCGGGAGGGCCGGGCACAGATACGCAGTATTTT. Amino acid sequence: CASSLAPAGGPGTDTQYF.

The chain carries TRBV5-5 and TRBJ2-7; D ambiguous. Trimming cost V 2 bases and J 3 bases, with 15 bases left between them. The CDR3 sequence is 15 residues long. Per the germline V gene, CDR1 is SGHKS and CDR2 is YYEKEE (reference sequence). CDR3 region: CASSLHPDAHYEQYF. CDR3 bases: TGTGCCAGCAGCTTACATCCGGACGCCCACTACGAGCAGTACTTC.

The V gene is TRBV10-3, the J gene TRBJ2-7; TRBD2 might be the D (6 bases). The ends were cut back, 7 bases at V and 2 bases at J, with 12 bases in the middle. Germline V lookup: CDR1 ENHRY, CDR2 SYGVKD. This CDR3 has 13 amino acids. CDR3 DNA: TGTGCCATCAAAGGGGCTAGCGCCTACGAGCAGTACTTC. As protein: CAIKGASAYEQYF.

This clonotype came up a few times. V usage is TRBV5-1 and J usage is TRBJ2-1, with D possibly being TRBD1 or TRBD2 (5 bases each). With 0 bases removed from V and 4 bases from J, the gap between germline ends came to 8 bases. The germline V gene encodes CDR1 SGHRS and CDR2 YFSETQ. The CDR3 extends over 14 amino acids. CDR3 sequence: CASSLDRTYNEQFF. The DNA of the CDR3 is TGCGCCAGCAGCTTGGACAGGACTTACAATGAGCAGTTCTTC.

This sequence joins TRBV7-8 and TRBJ1-4; D is ambiguous. This CDR3 comprises 14 residues. Trimming left V 6 bases short and J 7 bases short, with 15 bases between. Germline V gene sequence: CDR1 SGHVS, CDR2 FQNEAQ. DNA for the CDR3: TGTGCCAGCAGTCTCGCCCCGGCGACTGAAAAACTGTTTTTT. Protein: CASSLAPATEKLFF.

The CDR3 DNA sequence: TGTGCCAGCAGTTTCCGGGGGACAGGGGGCGCCTACAATGAGCAGTTCTTC. This codes for CASSFRGTGGAYNEQFF. The chain employs TRBV6-6 and TRBJ2-1; 12 bases are shared with TRBD1. V dropped 4 bases and J dropped 2; count of bases not matched to a gene: 6. Per germline, CDR1 MNHNY and CDR2 SVGAGI (reference sequence). CDR3 length equals 17 residues.

This chain connects TRBV10-2 to TRBJ2-6, with a possible D match to TRBD1 (5 bases). The CDR3 runs 15 residues. The V end lost 6 bases, the J end lost 0 bases, and 9 bases lay between the germline ends. Per the germline V gene, CDR1 is WSHSY and CDR2 is SAAADI. DNA for the CDR3: TGCGCCAGCAGGTTACAGGACTCTGGGGCCAACGTCCTGACTTTC. Amino acids: CASRLQDSGANVLTF.

This clonotype showed up just a few times. The chain links TRBV10-3 to TRBJ2-1; 10 bases are shared with TRBD2. This CDR3 has 19 amino acids. V trimming: 3 bases; J trimming: 1 base; junction bases outside the gene matches: 12. Per the germline V gene, CDR1 is ENHRY and CDR2 is SYGVKD. This CDR3 reads CAISDSGTSAHHSYNEQFF. The CDR3, as DNA: TGTGCCATCAGTGATTCCGGGACTAGCGCCCACCATTCCTACAATGAGCAGTTCTTC.

This clonotype occurred a few times. The V gene is TRBV20-1, the J gene TRBJ1-1; TRBD1 might be the D (5 bases). Germline lookup yields CDR1 DFQATT and CDR2 SNEGSKA (reference sequence). With 0 bases removed from V and 0 bases from J, the gap between germline ends came to 8 bases. The CDR3 is 14 residues long. The DNA for the CDR3 is TGCAGTGCTAGAGAAGGGACGGTGAACACTGAAGCTTTCTTT. Its translation: CSAREGTVNTEAFF.

This clonotype was seen many times. The chain links TRBV6-1 to TRBJ2-1; tentatively, D is TRBD2 (5 bases). The CDR3 has 15 residues. Between the trimmed V and J ends, which lost 6 bases and 6 bases, there was a span of 18 bases. Germline V CDR1 and CDR2: MNHNS, SASEGT. The CDR3 sequence: CASRSTLGNINEQFF. In DNA form, the CDR3 reads TGTGCCAGCAGGTCCACGCTCGGGAACATCAATGAGCAGTTCTTC.

The V gene is TRBV5-1, the J gene TRBJ2-5; perhaps TRBD2 as D (6 bases). The germline CDR1 and CDR2 sequences are SGHRS and YFSETQ. Trimming shortened V by 0 bases and J by 0 bases, and 9 bases separated the two germline ends. This CDR3 is 15 amino acids long. CDR3 nucleotides: TGCGCCAGCAGCTTGGGTAGCGGCAACCAAGAGACCCAGTACTTC. Residues: CASSLGSGNQETQYF.